These 13 T cell receptor beta chains share one sample of origin, sequenced in a study of monozygotic twins with inflammatory bowel disease (dated by TCRdb to the late 2010s). The library was produced with 5' RACE. This sample was sequenced with an Illumina HiSeq 2500. TCRdb reprocessed the reads, reporting each CDR3 protein sequence once and no DNA. The sample table holds about 160,000 distinct CDR3 sequences. Approximately 7.4% of the sample rests with the top ten. Sequenced sample: blood. These receptors were collected from a human donor with ulcerative colitis or Crohn's disease, or a healthy co-twin of an affected twin (not recorded which).

J is TRBJ1-1 and V is TRBV5-1; TCRdb outputs TRBD1, but without DNA this stays unchecked. Germline CDR1 reads SGHRS; CDR2 reads YFSETQ. This CDR3 region has 14 residues. The CDR3 region is CASSSGTGLAEAFF.

The CDR3 loop is CASSLLLDNTEAFF. J is TRBJ1-1 and V is TRBV7-2. Germline assignment: CDR1 SGHTA and CDR2 FQGNSA. The CDR3 has 14 residues.

The chain joins TRBV5-4 to TRBJ2-6. The CDR3 sequence is 16 residues long. Germline lookup yields CDR1 SGHNT and CDR2 YYREEE (reference sequence). CDR3 sequence: CASSLIVASGANVLTF.

The chain couples TRBV20-1 to TRBJ2-4; lacking DNA, the TRBD1 call made by TCRdb goes unchecked. In germline, CDR1 is DFQATT, CDR2 SNEGSKA (reference sequence). This CDR3 comprises 15 residues. CDR3 amino acids: CSAREGNYRGNIQYF.

The V call is TRBV2, the J call TRBJ2-2. The germline V gene has CDR1 SNHLY and CDR2 FYNNEI. The CDR3 loop spans 12 amino acids. CDR3: CATTLNTGELFF.

The genes are TRBV20-1 and TRBJ2-7; TCRdb proposes TRBD2, but this gene call is untestable without DNA. CDR3 length: 15 amino acids. CDR1 and CDR2 from the germline V gene are DFQATT and SNEGSKA (reference sequence). The CDR3 sequence: CSASTPSASAYEQYF.

V is TRBV5-1 and J is TRBJ1-5; the D call from TCRdb, TRBD1, cannot be confirmed without DNA. Germline V lookup: CDR1 SGHRS, CDR2 YFSETQ. The CDR3 runs to 14 residues. CDR3 amino acids: CASSLWGDNQPQHF.

The chain links TRBV4-3 to TRBJ1-1; TCRdb's assignment of TRBD1 cannot be checked, as there is no DNA. The length of the CDR3 is 16 residues. Germline CDR1 is LGHNA and CDR2 is YSLEER. The CDR3: CASSQGVGTMNTEAFF.

This chain links TRBV30 with TRBJ1-6. The CDR3 is 14 amino acids. Per the germline V gene, CDR1 is GTSNPN and CDR2 is SVGIG (reference sequence). The CDR3 here is CAWSVHRQDSPLHF. Combining the CDR3 with reference TRBV30 and TRBJ1-6 gives the whole variable domain SQTIHQWPATLVQPVGSPLSLECTVEGTSNPNLYWYRQAAGRGLQLLFYSVGIGQISSEVPQNLSASRPQDRQFILSSKKLLLSDSGFYLCAWSVHRQDSPLHFGNGTRLTVT.

V is TRBV7-9 and J is TRBJ2-4; with no DNA, the TCRdb D assignment of TRBD1 cannot be verified. This CDR3 spans 15 amino acids. In germline, CDR1 is SEHNR, CDR2 FQNEAQ (reference sequence). CDR3: CASTLGADPKNIQYF.

The J gene is TRBJ1-4, the V gene TRBV27; TCRdb names TRBD1, which stays unverified in the absence of DNA. This CDR3 is 14 amino acids long. Germline CDR1 MNHEY, CDR2 SMNVEV (reference sequence). The CDR3 loop reads CASSPTPWDEKLFF.

The V gene is TRBV7-3, the J gene TRBJ2-3; TCRdb's assignment of TRBD2 cannot be checked, as there is no DNA. Germline CDR1 and CDR2: SGHTA and FQGTGA. The CDR3 is 18 residues long. The CDR3 loop is CASSYGGLAGASTDTQYF.

The genes are TRBV12-3 or TRBV12-4 and TRBJ2-1; the TRBD1 assignment by TCRdb is unverifiable without DNA. The CDR3 runs 14 residues. CDR3 sequence reads: CASRGQGWYNEQFF.